The T cell receptor (beta chain) described here comes from a study of response to subunit inactivated influenza vaccine. TCRdb re-derived calls from the RT-PCR reads in MiXCR, one entry per CDR3 protein. The repertoire includes hundreds of thousands of distinct CDR3 sequences, 10% to 15% of them detected once, and 10% sits in the top ten. Points on this clonotype: Its antigen is undetermined.

Study results and caveats: It was suggested by the authors that few new T cells are recruited by each seasonal influenza vaccination.

This CDR3 is built from 15 residues. The germline V gene has CDR1 SGHVS and CDR2 FQNEAQ. The V end was cut by 8 bases, the J end by 5 bases, with 20 bases between. The receptor comes from a man aged 45-65 years who received an inactivated influenza vaccine. The J gene is TRBJ2-3, the V gene TRBV7-8; D might be TRBD1 or TRBD2, each matching 6 bases. The starting material was PBMCs from blood, obtained on the day of vaccination. The DNA of the CDR3 is TGTGCCAGCCGCCCAGACGGGGGCAGAGAAGATACGCAGTATTTT. This translates into CASRPDGGREDTQYF.